A selection of T cell receptor beta chains follows, all from one sample in a study of T cell responses to AZD1222 COVID-19 vaccine. The repertoire was sequenced with immunoSEQ multiplex PCR; TCRdb's copy has only in-frame clones and lacks some. The sample comprises roughly 200,000 clones, 85% to 95% of which are singletons, and more than 0.85% rests with the top ten. The specimen was peripheral blood, collected 28 days after the second dose of the MenACWY control vaccine. The source is an adult who received the MenACWY meningococcal vaccine as a control. Each CDR3 is given with its conserved first and last residue. D genes are given only for firm matches. The listing skips clone size in some rows; elsewhere it reads once, few, many or a size class.

D gene,V gene,J gene,clone size,CDR3 protein,CDR3 DNA
-,TRBV6-2/TRBV6-3,TRBJ2-1,-,CASSRDLSYNEQFF,TGTGCCAGCAGCCGGGACCTTTCCTACAATGAGCAGTTCTTC
-,TRBV7-6,TRBJ2-2,-,CASSLASRGEIGELFF,TGTGCCAGCAGCTTAGCTAGCAGGGGGGAAATCGGGGAGCTGTTTTTT
TRBD1,TRBV2,TRBJ1-5,-,CASSEATGAPMGQPQHF,TGTGCCAGCAGTGAAGCGACAGGGGCCCCGATGGGTCAGCCCCAGCATTTT
-,TRBV2,TRBJ2-5,-,CASSVRLGGETQYF,TGTGCCAGCAGTGTTCGACTAGGGGGAGAGACCCAGTACTTC
TRBD1,TRBV11-1,TRBJ2-1,-,CASSSGQGKIYNEQFF,TGTGCCAGCAGCTCGGGACAGGGGAAAATCTACAATGAGCAGTTCTTC
-,TRBV12-3/TRBV12-4,TRBJ1-1,-,CASSLGVFFEAFF,TGTGCCAGTAGTTTAGGGGTTTTTTTTGAAGCTTTCTTT
-,TRBV18,TRBJ1-5,-,CASSPANQPQHF,TGTGCCAGCTCGCCCGCCAATCAGCCCCAGCATTTT
-,TRBV19,TRBJ2-7,-,CASSIGTETYEQYF,TGTGCCAGTAGTATAGGGACAGAAACCTACGAGCAGTACTTC
-,TRBV18,TRBJ1-6,-,CASSPRTGQGSPLHF,TGTGCCAGCTCACCGAGAACAGGGCAGGGCTCACCCCTCCACTTT
-,TRBV5-1,TRBJ1-3,-,CASSPGGIGNTIYF,TGCGCCAGCAGCCCTGGAGGGATTGGAAACACCATATATTTT
TRBD1,TRBV19,TRBJ1-1,once,CASNTPPGGSRSHEAFF,TGTGCCAGTAACACCCCTCCAGGGGGATCTCGGTCGCATGAAGCTTTCTTT